Each of the 9 T cell receptor beta chains below was sequenced from the same sample in a study of blood T cell repertoires in COVID-19. Sequenced by immunoSEQ multiplex PCR; TCRdb stores in-frame clones only, minus some. In the table there are 150,000 to 170,000 clones, 78% of which are singletons. The sequenced material came from peripheral blood. Receptors were obtained from a man aged 80 or over with acute or convalescent COVID-19.

The gene calls are TRBV5-8 and TRBJ1-3; 7 nucleotides agree with TRBD1. V shed 2 bases and J 5 bases; nucleotides not matched to a gene: 7. CDR3 length equals 15 residues. CDR1 is SGHTS, CDR2 YDEGEE, per germline. CDR3 protein: CASSLYGTARNTIYF. The CDR3 nucleotides are TGTGCCAGCAGCTTATATGGGACAGCGAGAAACACCATATATTTT.

The rearrangement uses TRBV5-1 and TRBJ2-5, with a possible D match to TRBD2 (5 bases). Germline CDR1 and CDR2: SGHRS and YFSETQ. The CDR3 runs 13 residues. Trimming pared 2 bases from V and 5 bases from J, leaving 10 bases between. CDR3 nucleotides: TGCGCCAGCAGCTTCGCGGGTTGGGAGACCCAGTACTTC. It codes for CASSFAGWETQYF.

The chain joins TRBV29-1 to TRBJ2-7; D ambiguous. The germline V gene has CDR1 SQVTM and CDR2 ANQGSEA. The CDR3 is 10 amino acids. The V end lost 5 bases, the J end lost 3 bases, and 5 bases lay between the germline ends. Here the CDR3 DNA reads TGCAGCGTTCCAATCTACGAGCAGTACGTC. This codes for CSVPIYEQYV.

This chain links TRBV6-5 with TRBJ1-5; 12 nucleotides line up with TRBD1. With V trimmed by 6 bases and J by 6 bases, 3 bases remained unmatched. Germline lookup yields CDR1 MNHEY and CDR2 SVGAGI. CDR3 length: 14 residues. In DNA form, the CDR3 reads TGTGCCAGCAGCCCGGGACAGGGGGCTCAGCCCCAGCATTTT. This sequence encodes CASSPGQGAQPQHF.

The chain has TRBV27 and TRBJ2-5; maybe TRBD2 (6 bases). The CDR3 runs to 16 residues. Deletions cut 6 bases from V and 7 bases from J, with 24 bases between. CDR1 and CDR2 from the germline V gene are MNHEY and SMNVEV (reference sequence). The CDR3 DNA is TGTGCCAGCAGATCTGATCGACTAGGCCCCCGGGGGACCCAGTACTTC. This sequence encodes CASRSDRLGPRGTQYF.

The chain is built from TRBV10-2 and TRBJ2-2, with D perhaps matching TRBD1 (5 bases). Germline assignment: CDR1 WSHSY and CDR2 SAAADI. The CDR3 is 11 residues long. Deletions cut 8 bases from V and 7 bases from J, with 8 bases between. In DNA form, the CDR3 reads TGCGCCAGCCGACAGCACGGGGAGCTGTTTTTT. Protein sequence: CASRQHGELFF.

V gene TRBV5-1 combines with J gene TRBJ2-7, with a possible D match to TRBD1 (5 bases). The V and J ends lost 0 bases and 2 bases respectively, with 12 bases between them. CDR1 is SGHRS, CDR2 YFSETQ, per germline. The CDR3 is 15 residues long. The CDR3 DNA reads TGCGCCAGCAGCTTGGCTTCAGGGCTCACCTACGAGCAGTACTTC. This sequence encodes CASSLASGLTYEQYF.

The chain carries TRBV19 and TRBJ1-6, with a tentative D call TRBD1 (6 bases). V was pared by 7 bases and J by 0 bases, with 10 bases between. Germline V lookup: CDR1 LNHDA, CDR2 SQIVND (reference sequence). The CDR3 is made up of 15 amino acids. The CDR3 sequence is CASKTGSSYNSPLHF. CDR3 nucleotide sequence: TGTGCCAGTAAGACAGGAAGCTCCTATAATTCACCCCTCCACTTT.

CDR3 DNA sequence: TGCGCCAGCAGCTTGTTTGATCGGAGGGATGAGCAGTTCTTC. Its protein is CASSLFDRRDEQFF. The chain uses TRBV5-1 and TRBJ2-1; a possible D gene is TRBD2 (6 bases). The CDR3 sequence is 14 residues long. Germline values: CDR1 SGHRS, CDR2 YFSETQ. V lost 1 base to trimming and J lost 8 bases, with 13 bases between them.